This T cell receptor (beta chain) emerged from a study of brain T cells in children with intractable seizures. Sequencing was limited to surgery cases with top T cell transcript signatures in brain tissue. The data were produced by immunoSEQ multiplex PCR, yet TCRdb's version contains in-frame clones alone and is incomplete. The data contain 65,000 to 85,000 clones, more than 85% of them seen just once; the ten biggest clones take up less than 2%. The sequence derives from a boy under two years old with tuberous sclerosis and intractable seizures. This specimen consisted of peripheral blood, obtained at surgery.

The CDR3 region is CASSILAGGGKNIQYF. DNA for the CDR3: TGTGCCAGCAGCATATTAGCGGGGGGTGGAAAAAACATTCAGTACTTC. The rearrangement joins TRBV7-2 to TRBJ2-4, with 10 positions matching TRBD2. Germline lookup yields CDR1 SGHTA and CDR2 FQGNSA. The CDR3 loop spans 16 amino acids. Trimming cost V 5 bases and J 4 bases; bases outside gene matches: 8. Complete variable domain (other parts from reference TRBV7-2 and TRBJ2-4): GAGVSQSPSNKVTEKGKDVELRCDPISGHTALYWYRQSLGQGLEFLIYFQGNSAPDKSGLPSDRFSAERTGGSVSTLTIQRTQQEDSAVYLCASSILAGGGKNIQYFGAGTRLSVL.